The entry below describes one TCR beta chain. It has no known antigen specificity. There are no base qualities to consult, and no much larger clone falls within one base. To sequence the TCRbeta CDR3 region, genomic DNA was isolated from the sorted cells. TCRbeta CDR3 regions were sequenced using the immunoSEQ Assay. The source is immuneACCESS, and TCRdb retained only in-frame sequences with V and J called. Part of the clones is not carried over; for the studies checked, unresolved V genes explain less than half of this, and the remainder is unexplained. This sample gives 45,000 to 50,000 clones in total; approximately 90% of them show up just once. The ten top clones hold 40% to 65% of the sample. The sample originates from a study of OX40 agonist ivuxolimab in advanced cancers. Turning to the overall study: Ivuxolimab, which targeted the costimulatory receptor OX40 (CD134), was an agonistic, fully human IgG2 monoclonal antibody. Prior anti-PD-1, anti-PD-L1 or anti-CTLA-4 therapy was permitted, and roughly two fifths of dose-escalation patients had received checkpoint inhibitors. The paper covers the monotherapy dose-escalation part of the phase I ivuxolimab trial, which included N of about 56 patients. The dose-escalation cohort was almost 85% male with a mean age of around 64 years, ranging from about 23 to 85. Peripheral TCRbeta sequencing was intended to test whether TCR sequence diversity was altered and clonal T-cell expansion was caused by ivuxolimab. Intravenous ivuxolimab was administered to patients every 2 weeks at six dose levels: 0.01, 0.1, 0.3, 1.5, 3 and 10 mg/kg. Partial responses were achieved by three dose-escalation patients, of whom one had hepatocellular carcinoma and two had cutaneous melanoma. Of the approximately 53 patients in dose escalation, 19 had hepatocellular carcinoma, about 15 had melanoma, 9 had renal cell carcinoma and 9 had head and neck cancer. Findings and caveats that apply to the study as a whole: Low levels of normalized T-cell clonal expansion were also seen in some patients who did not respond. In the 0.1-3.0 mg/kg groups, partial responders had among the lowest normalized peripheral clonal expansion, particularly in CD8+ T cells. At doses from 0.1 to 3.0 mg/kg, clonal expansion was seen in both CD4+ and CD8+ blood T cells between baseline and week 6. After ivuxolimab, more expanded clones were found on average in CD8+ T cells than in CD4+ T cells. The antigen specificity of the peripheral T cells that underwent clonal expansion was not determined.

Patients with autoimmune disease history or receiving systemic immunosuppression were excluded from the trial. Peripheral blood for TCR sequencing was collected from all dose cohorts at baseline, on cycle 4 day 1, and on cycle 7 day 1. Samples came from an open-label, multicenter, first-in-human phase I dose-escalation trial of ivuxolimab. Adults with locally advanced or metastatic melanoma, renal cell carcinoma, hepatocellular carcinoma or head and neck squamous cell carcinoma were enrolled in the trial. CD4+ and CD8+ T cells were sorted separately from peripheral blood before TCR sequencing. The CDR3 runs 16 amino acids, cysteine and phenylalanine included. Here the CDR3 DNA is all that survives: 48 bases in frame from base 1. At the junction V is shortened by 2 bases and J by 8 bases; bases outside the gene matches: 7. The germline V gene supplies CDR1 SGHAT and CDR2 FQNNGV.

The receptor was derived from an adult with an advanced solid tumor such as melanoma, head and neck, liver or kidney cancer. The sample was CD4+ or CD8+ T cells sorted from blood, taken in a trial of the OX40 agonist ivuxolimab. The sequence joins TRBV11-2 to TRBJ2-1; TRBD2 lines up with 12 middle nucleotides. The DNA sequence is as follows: TGTGCCAGCAGCTTATTACGACTAGCGGGGGAAGATGAGCAGTTCTTC. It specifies CASSLLRLAGEDEQFF.